Shown below are 16 T cell receptor beta chains from a single sample sequenced in a study of blood T cell repertoires in COVID-19. The protocol was immunoSEQ multiplex PCR, while the TCRdb copy is restricted to in-frame clones and leaves out a portion. The sample carries a few hundred thousand clones, more than 70% recorded once. Sequencing was done on a sample of peripheral blood. These receptors came from a woman younger than 45 with COVID-19, enrolled during active disease.

The chain employs TRBV28 and TRBJ2-3, with 13 bases aligning to TRBD2. CDR3 length: 17 amino acids. Trimming removed 5 bases from V and 4 bases from J; junction bases left unmatched: 9. Germline lookup yields CDR1 MDHEN and CDR2 SYDVKM. CDR3 nucleotide sequence: TGTGCCAGCAGTCCCCCGGGACTAGCGGGATTCCCAGATACGCAGTATTTT. This translates into CASSPPGLAGFPDTQYF.

This clone was found many times. The rearrangement joins TRBV5-1 to TRBJ1-1; D unresolved. The germline V and J ends were trimmed by 1 base and 2 bases, with 12 bases remaining between them. CDR3 size: 15 residues. Germline values: CDR1 SGHRS, CDR2 YFSETQ. This chain's CDR3 is CASSLSRSINTEAFF. The CDR3 coding sequence is TGCGCCAGCAGCTTGTCCAGATCAATTAACACTGAAGCTTTCTTT.

The rearrangement uses TRBV27 and TRBJ1-5; D not resolved. Germline CDR1 and CDR2: MNHEY and SMNVEV (reference sequence). CDR3 length: 16 residues. With 6 bases removed from V and 5 bases from J, the gap between germline ends came to 20 bases. The CDR3 DNA reads as TGTGCCAGCAGGCAAGTATGGGAGAGTCAGGATCAGCCCCAGCATTTT. Its translation: CASRQVWESQDQPQHF.

The rearrangement joins TRBV4-1 to TRBJ2-3; possible D gene TRBD2, 5 bases. The CDR3 runs 16 residues. V was clipped by 3 bases and J by 0 bases, with 13 bases between them. Germline V CDR1 and CDR2: MGHRA, YSYEKL. As DNA, the CDR3 is TGCGCCAGCAGCCATTGGGTCAGGACTAGCACAGATACGCAGTATTTT. It specifies CASSHWVRTSTDTQYF.

The chain recombines TRBV11-2 with TRBJ2-5; D remains unclear. V lost 4 bases and J 0 bases, leaving 3 bases between the germline ends. The CDR3 length is 12 residues. In germline, CDR1 is SGHAT, CDR2 FQNNGV. CDR3 amino acids: CASSSYQETQYF. CDR3 DNA sequence: TGTGCCAGCAGCTCGTACCAAGAGACCCAGTACTTC.

The gene calls are TRBV30 and TRBJ1-1; D gene ambiguous. CDR3 size: 11 residues. V lost 4 bases to trimming and J lost 3 bases, with 6 bases between them. CDR1 is GTSNPN and CDR2 is SVGIG in the germline V gene (reference sequence). CDR3 DNA: TGTGCCTGGACAGGCTACACTGAAGCTTTCTTT. Its translation: CAWTGYTEAFF.

The chain combines TRBV28 with TRBJ2-1; 12 bases are a match to TRBD2. V was pared by 5 bases and J by 9 bases, with 8 bases of the junction left unmatched. The length of the CDR3 is 15 residues. The germline V gene encodes CDR1 MDHEN and CDR2 SYDVKM. The CDR3 DNA reads as TGTGCCAGCAGTCAAGGACTAGCGGGGAGGCCTGAGCAGTTCTTC. It codes for CASSQGLAGRPEQFF.

V usage is TRBV14 and J usage is TRBJ1-6, with TRBD1 matching 8 bases. This CDR3 is built from 15 residues. V dropped 1 base and J dropped 10; count of bases not matched to a gene: 6. The germline gives CDR1 SGHDN, CDR2 FVKESK. This CDR3 is CASSQVRRGQSPLHF. The CDR3 DNA reads TGTGCCAGCAGCCAAGTTCGCAGGGGGCAATCACCCCTCCACTTT.

The CDR3 region has the DNA TGCGCCAGCAGCCCGGGGACAGGGGGCCTCACTGAAGCTTTCTTT. Residues: CASSPGTGGLTEAFF. The V and J genes are TRBV4-3 and TRBJ1-1, with 12 nucleotides matching TRBD1. CDR3 length: 15 amino acids. Germline CDR1 LGHNA, CDR2 YSLEER. J gave up 4 bases and V 4 bases, and 4 bases lay outside the gene matches.

This chain uses TRBV28 with TRBJ1-5; tentatively, D is TRBD1 (5 bases). Germline V gives CDR1 MDHEN, CDR2 SYDVKM. V gave up 5 bases and J gave up 0 bases, with 11 bases separating them. This CDR3 region has 15 residues. In DNA form, the CDR3 reads TGTGCCAGCAGTCCTCCGACAGTTAGCAATCAGCCCCAGCATTTT. This translates into CASSPPTVSNQPQHF. The variable domain in full, completed from reference TRBV28 and TRBJ1-5, reads DVKVTQSSRYLVKRTGEKVFLECVQDMDHENMFWYRQDPGLGLRLIYFSYDVKMKEKGDIPEGYSVSREKKERFSLILESASTNQTSMYLCASSPPTVSNQPQHFGDGTRLSIL.

This chain links TRBV7-9 with TRBJ2-2; 10 nucleotides match TRBD2. Germline CDR1 SEHNR, CDR2 FQNEAQ (reference sequence). The CDR3 covers 16 residues. V was pared by 1 base and J by 1 base, with 0 bases of the junction left unmatched. The CDR3 loop reads CASSLGTSGNTGELFF. The CDR3 coding sequence is TGTGCCAGCAGCTTAGGGACTAGCGGGAACACCGGGGAGCTGTTTTTT.

This sequence joins TRBV29-1 and TRBJ1-4; D unclear. This CDR3 region has 11 residues. Germline V gene data show CDR1 as SQVTM and CDR2 as ANQGSEA. The V gene lost 7 bases and the J gene lost 6 bases, with 9 bases spanning the gap. The CDR3 sequence: CSAGSHEKLFF. The CDR3 region has the DNA TGCAGCGCCGGGTCTCATGAAAAACTGTTTTTT. The variable domain in full, with the rest retrieved from reference TRBV29-1 and TRBJ1-4, is SAVISQKPSRDICQRGTSLTIQCQVDSQVTMMFWYRQQPGQSLTLIATANQGSEATYESGFVIDKFPISRPNLTFSTLTVSNMSPEDSSIYLCSAGSHEKLFFGSGTQLSVL.

The gene calls are TRBV2 and TRBJ2-7; 9 bases align to TRBD1. Per the germline V gene, CDR1 is SNHLY and CDR2 is FYNNEI. The CDR3 covers 12 residues. J gave up 2 bases and V 10 bases, and 3 bases lay outside the gene matches. The CDR3 here is CATGTGPYEQYF. The CDR3, as DNA: TGTGCCACCGGGACAGGGCCCTACGAGCAGTACTTC.

The rearrangement links TRBV6-1 to TRBJ2-3; D might be TRBD2 (6 bases). Trimming removed 3 bases from V and 0 bases from J, with 16 bases in between. The CDR3 covers 17 residues. Germline V gene lookup returns CDR1 MNHNS and CDR2 SASEGT. The CDR3 region has the DNA TGTGCCAGCAGTGACTGGGCGTCAGGGAGGAGCACAGATACGCAGTATTTT. Its protein is CASSDWASGRSTDTQYF.

Details on this clone: The germline gene is not matched at one end of the junction; a read error may be the cause. This chain connects TRBV2 to TRBJ1-2, with 9 bases aligning to TRBD1. Germline CDR1 is SNHLY and CDR2 is FYNNEI. The CDR3 length is 15 residues. The CDR3 DNA follows: TGTGCCAGCAGGGAAGCCGGGACAGGGAACTATGGCTACACCTTC. It translates to CASREAGTGNYGYTF.

The chain joins TRBV11-2 to TRBJ2-4; TRBD1 matches 7 bases. The V gene's germline CDR1 is SGHAT and CDR2 FQNNGV. J was trimmed by 3 bases and V by 4 bases; bases with no gene match: 6. CDR3 size: 15 residues. This CDR3 reads CASSSHTGDKNIQYF. The CDR3 bases are TGTGCCAGCAGCTCCCACACAGGGGACAAAAACATTCAGTACTTC.